This passage covers 12 T cell receptor beta chains from one sample sequenced in a study of blood T cell repertoires in COVID-19. Libraries were prepared by immunoSEQ multiplex PCR; TCRdb keeps only in-frame clonotypes and omits some of them. The sample holds some 58,000 clones, roughly 84% seen once. The material sequenced was peripheral blood. Every receptor here comes from a man aged 50 to 60 with COVID-19, enrolled during active disease.

The chain carries TRBV5-1 and TRBJ2-1; 7 bases line up with TRBD2. The CDR3 consists of 12 residues. CDR1 and CDR2 from the germline V gene are SGHRS and YFSETQ. Trimming removed 0 bases from V and 12 bases from J; junction bases left unmatched: 3. In DNA form, the CDR3 reads TGCGCCAGCAGCTTGGCGGGAGGTGTGCAGTTCTTC. This gives the protein CASSLAGGVQFF.

This clone came up a few times. The V call is TRBV15, the J call TRBJ1-3; TRBD1 is a possible D gene (5 bases). The V end was cut by 6 bases, the J end by 4 bases, with 13 bases between. The length of the CDR3 is 14 residues. Germline CDR1 LNHNV, CDR2 YYDKDF (reference sequence). This CDR3 reads CATSGRTGGNTIYF. The CDR3 DNA reads as TGTGCCACCAGTGGTAGAACAGGCGGAAACACCATATATTTT. The whole variable domain, filled in from reference TRBV15 and TRBJ1-3, reads DAMVIQNPRYQVTQFGKPVTLSCSQTLNHNVMYWYQQKSSQAPKLLFHYYDKDFNNEADTPDNFQSRRPNTSFCFLDIRSPGLGDTAMYLCATSGRTGGNTIYFGEGSWLTVV.

The gene calls are TRBV10-3 and TRBJ2-3; weak D call: TRBD2 (6 bases). The CDR3 length is 16 residues. V shed 4 bases and J shed 5 bases, with 19 bases lying between them. The germline V gene has CDR1 ENHRY and CDR2 SYGVKD. CDR3 amino acids: CAISGIRAGPRDTQYF. In DNA form, the CDR3 reads TGTGCCATCAGTGGAATAAGGGCGGGACCCCGAGATACGCAGTATTTT.

V gene TRBV19 combines with J gene TRBJ1-4, with 8 nucleotides matching TRBD1. Trimming took 6 bases from V and 7 from J; bases not matched to a gene: 10. CDR3 size: 15 residues. Germline CDR1 is LNHDA and CDR2 is SQIVND (reference sequence). The CDR3 region has the DNA TGTGCCAGTAGCACCTTACAGGGGGTATTTGAAAAACTGTTTTTT. Translated: CASSTLQGVFEKLFF.

This rearrangement joins TRBV6-5 to TRBJ1-1, with D uncertain. Trimming pared 6 bases from V and 3 bases from J, leaving 11 bases between. CDR3 length equals 13 residues. CDR1 and CDR2 (germline): MNHEY, SVGAGI. The CDR3 loop is CASSPRPDTEAFF. CDR3 in DNA: TGTGCCAGCAGCCCGAGGCCGGACACTGAAGCTTTCTTT.

This clone was counted a single time. V is TRBV28 and J is TRBJ2-3; TRBD2 agrees at 7 bases. This CDR3 has 15 residues. V was pared by 3 bases and J by 5 bases, with 8 bases of the junction left unmatched. The germline CDR1 and CDR2 sequences are MDHEN and SYDVKM. The CDR3 sequence is CASSFRGRGIDTQYF. The CDR3 region has the DNA TGTGCCAGCAGTTTCCGCGGGAGAGGAATAGATACGCAGTATTTT.

The CDR3 nucleotides are TGCAGCGGGGGACAGCGCACAGATACGCAGTATTTT. Translation gives CSGGQRTDTQYF. The chain is built from TRBV29-1 and TRBJ2-3; 7 bases agree with TRBD1. The germline V gene has CDR1 SQVTM and CDR2 ANQGSEA. Trimming at V came to 7 bases and at J to 1 base, leaving 2 bases not matched to a gene. The CDR3 contains 12 residues.

V is TRBV10-1 and J is TRBJ2-7; the D is unclear. CDR1 WNHNN and CDR2 SYGVQD come from the germline V gene (reference sequence). V lost 11 bases and J 2 bases, leaving 7 bases between the germline ends. The CDR3 is 10 residues long. CDR3 in amino acids: CAEAAYEQYF. In DNA form, the CDR3 reads TGCGCCGAGGCGGCCTACGAGCAGTACTTC.

As DNA, the CDR3 is TGTGCCAGCAGTTACTCGGCGGGACGCAAGACCGAGCAGTACTTC. The encoded protein is CASSYSAGRKTEQYF. The chain uses TRBV6-5 and TRBJ2-7; D might be TRBD2 (6 bases). Germline V gives CDR1 MNHEY, CDR2 SVGAGI. V was trimmed by 0 bases and J by 6 bases, leaving 15 bases between them. This CDR3 region has 15 residues.

This chain joins TRBV24-1 and TRBJ1-5, with D perhaps TRBD1 (5 bases). The CDR3 is 21 residues long. The germline CDR1 and CDR2 sequences are KGHDR and SFDVKD. The germline V and J ends were trimmed by 7 bases and 0 bases, with 30 bases remaining between them. In DNA, the CDR3 is TGTGCCACCAGGCGCATTCCCTTGGACAAGCCGACCGACTCTAGCAATCAGCCCCAGCATTTT. Its translation is CATRRIPLDKPTDSSNQPQHF.

The chain has TRBV5-4 and TRBJ2-3; 12 bases fit TRBD2. The germline V gene encodes CDR1 SGHNT and CDR2 YYREEE (reference sequence). The junction had 14 bases not matched to a gene; V was cut back by 3 bases and J by 9 bases. CDR3 length: 17 residues. The CDR3 sequence is CASSSEGLAGGPNTQYF. Here the CDR3 DNA reads TGTGCCAGCAGCTCGGAAGGGCTAGCGGGAGGGCCGAACACGCAGTATTTT.

J is TRBJ2-2 and V is TRBV6-5; possible D gene TRBD1, 6 bases. The CDR3 spans 13 residues. Germline CDR1 reads MNHEY; CDR2 reads SVGAGI. Trimming stripped 7 bases from V and 3 bases from J, with 9 bases between. The CDR3 sequence is CASNSGDTGELFF. CDR3 DNA: TGTGCCAGCAACTCAGGGGACACCGGGGAGCTGTTTTTT.